A selection of T cell receptor beta chains follows, all from one sample in a study of blood T cell repertoires in COVID-19. This table comes from immunoSEQ multiplex PCR, and its TCRdb copy is limited to in-frame clones, with some not included. The repertoire includes more than 350,000 clones, over 75% of them detected once, and approximately 1.3% sits in the top ten. Sequencing input: PBMCs or T cells enriched from blood (not recorded which). The receptor source for this set is a woman aged 18-29 years who had been exposed to COVID-19. Each CDR3 is given with its conserved first and last residue. Each record gives: V gene, clone size, D gene, J gene, CDR3 protein, CDR3 DNA. The D gene is left open where the match is weak. Only part of the rows carry a size: once, few, many, or a class if the clone is expanded.

V gene: TRBV10-1
clone size: -
D gene: TRBD1
J gene: TRBJ2-5
CDR3 protein: CASSRAGGVETQYF
CDR3 DNA: TGCGCCAGCAGTCGGGCAGGGGGAGTTGAGACCCAGTACTTC

V gene: TRBV28
clone size: -
D gene: TRBD1
J gene: TRBJ2-5
CDR3 protein: CASSLPGQVGVKAQYF
CDR3 DNA: TGTGCCAGCAGTCTCCCGGGACAGGTGGGGGTGAAGGCCCAGTACTTC

V gene: TRBV4-1
clone size: few
D gene: TRBD1
J gene: TRBJ1-2
CDR3 protein: CASSQYGQGENYGYTF
CDR3 DNA: TGCGCCAGCAGCCAGTACGGACAGGGGGAAAACTATGGCTACACCTTC

V gene: TRBV6-4
clone size: few
D gene: TRBD1
J gene: TRBJ1-6
CDR3 protein: CASGRQGTLNDSPLHF
CDR3 DNA: TGTGCCAGCGGTCGACAGGGGACGCTTAATGATTCACCCCTCCACTTT

V gene: TRBV6-4
clone size: -
D gene: TRBD2
J gene: TRBJ2-1
CDR3 protein: CASSISGRAVEQFF
CDR3 DNA: TGTGCCAGCAGTATTAGCGGGAGGGCCGTTGAGCAGTTCTTC

V gene: TRBV4-3
clone size: -
D gene: TRBD2
J gene: TRBJ2-2
CDR3 protein: CASSQDWGTSSDGELFF
CDR3 DNA: TGCGCCAGCAGCCAAGATTGGGGGACTAGTAGTGACGGGGAGCTGTTTTTT

V gene: TRBV4-1
clone size: -
D gene: -
J gene: TRBJ1-2
CDR3 protein: CASSQDLRDSRGYTF
CDR3 DNA: TGCGCCAGCAGCCAAGATCTGCGAGATTCCAGGGGCTACACCTTC

V gene: TRBV19
clone size: -
D gene: TRBD1
J gene: TRBJ1-2
CDR3 protein: CASSRTGKDGYTF
CDR3 DNA: TGTGCCAGTAGTAGGACAGGGAAAGATGGCTACACCTTC

V gene: TRBV6-4
clone size: -
D gene: -
J gene: TRBJ2-1
CDR3 protein: CASSDGLAKLNEQFF
CDR3 DNA: TGTGCCAGCAGTGACGGGCTAGCGAAACTCAATGAGCAGTTCTTC

V gene: TRBV5-1
clone size: -
D gene: TRBD2
J gene: TRBJ2-1
CDR3 protein: CASSTVPGLAGEDEQFF
CDR3 DNA: TGCGCCAGCAGCACAGTACCGGGACTAGCGGGAGAGGATGAGCAGTTCTTC

V gene: TRBV6-2/TRBV6-3
clone size: -
D gene: TRBD2
J gene: TRBJ2-1
CDR3 protein: CASSSTSGRINEQFF
CDR3 DNA: TGTGCCAGCAGTTCTACTAGCGGGAGAATCAATGAGCAGTTCTTC

V gene: TRBV6-1
clone size: -
D gene: -
J gene: TRBJ2-3
CDR3 protein: CASSEQGIRTDTQYF
CDR3 DNA: TGTGCCAGCAGTGAACAGGGTATAAGGACAGATACGCAGTATTTT

V gene: TRBV7-3
clone size: -
D gene: -
J gene: TRBJ2-1
CDR3 protein: CASSPKARGTKAGEQFF
CDR3 DNA: TGTGCCAGCAGCCCCAAAGCCCGGGGTACAAAAGCCGGTGAGCAGTTCTTC

V gene: TRBV19
clone size: -
D gene: -
J gene: TRBJ1-1
CDR3 protein: CASSLAANTEAFF
CDR3 DNA: TGTGCCAGTAGTTTGGCCGCGAACACTGAAGCTTTCTTT

V gene: TRBV7-2
clone size: -
D gene: -
J gene: TRBJ1-2
CDR3 protein: CASSLTLKGINADGYTF
CDR3 DNA: TGTGCCAGCAGCTTAACCCTAAAGGGGATAAACGCTGACGGCTACACCTTC

V gene: TRBV7-2
clone size: -
D gene: -
J gene: TRBJ1-1
CDR3 protein: CASSPHSPRMNTEAFF
CDR3 DNA: TGTGCCAGCAGCCCCCATAGTCCGAGAATGAACACTGAAGCTTTCTTT

V gene: TRBV2
clone size: -
D gene: -
J gene: TRBJ1-3
CDR3 protein: CASSLNSDRRNTIYF
CDR3 DNA: TGTGCCAGCAGTCTTAATTCGGACAGAAGAAACACCATATATTTT

V gene: TRBV28
clone size: few
D gene: -
J gene: TRBJ1-6
CDR3 protein: CASMIGRMNSPLHF
CDR3 DNA: TGTGCCAGCATGATTGGCAGGATGAATTCACCCCTCCACTTT

V gene: TRBV3-1/TRBV3-2
clone size: once
D gene: TRBD2
J gene: TRBJ2-1
CDR3 protein: CASSPTSGSYNEQFF
CDR3 DNA: TGTGCCAGCAGCCCAACTAGCGGCTCCTACAATGAGCAGTTCTTC

V gene: TRBV5-1
clone size: -
D gene: -
J gene: TRBJ1-2
CDR3 protein: CASSLGDTHRHGYTF
CDR3 DNA: TGCGCCAGCAGCTTGGGGGACACCCACCGTCATGGCTACACCTTC

V gene: TRBV5-6
clone size: -
D gene: -
J gene: TRBJ2-1
CDR3 protein: CASSRRDGALQVF
CDR3 DNA: TGTGCCAGCAGCCGGAGGGACGGCGCTCTTCAAGTCTTC

V gene: TRBV9
clone size: -
D gene: -
J gene: TRBJ1-5
CDR3 protein: CASSVGGGQPQHF
CDR3 DNA: TGTGCCAGCAGCGTAGGGGGAGGTCAGCCCCAGCATTTT

V gene: TRBV27
clone size: -
D gene: TRBD1
J gene: TRBJ2-5
CDR3 protein: CASRQGLETQYF
CDR3 DNA: TGTGCCAGCAGACAGGGGTTAGAGACCCAGTACTTC

V gene: TRBV2
clone size: -
D gene: -
J gene: TRBJ2-7
CDR3 protein: CASSDIIGQTYEQYF
CDR3 DNA: TGTGCCAGCAGTGATATTATAGGACAGACCTACGAGCAGTACTTC

V gene: TRBV11-2
clone size: few
D gene: -
J gene: TRBJ2-5
CDR3 protein: CASSLNRGTQETQYF
CDR3 DNA: TGTGCCAGCAGCTTAAACCGTGGCACCCAAGAGACCCAGTACTTC

V gene: TRBV3-1/TRBV3-2
clone size: -
D gene: TRBD2
J gene: TRBJ2-1
CDR3 protein: CATQGLADYNEQFF
CDR3 DNA: TGTGCCACGCAGGGACTAGCGGACTACAATGAGCAGTTCTTC

V gene: TRBV9
clone size: -
D gene: -
J gene: TRBJ2-2
CDR3 protein: CASSVGGDTGELFF
CDR3 DNA: TGTGCCAGCAGCGTAGGGGGGGACACCGGGGAGCTGTTTTTT

V gene: TRBV5-6
clone size: -
D gene: -
J gene: TRBJ1-5
CDR3 protein: CASSLRGVDQPQHF
CDR3 DNA: TGTGCCAGCAGCTTGCGGGGGGTAGATCAGCCCCAGCATTTT

V gene: TRBV6-1
clone size: -
D gene: -
J gene: TRBJ1-6
CDR3 protein: CASSGGLRTDYNSPLHF
CDR3 DNA: TGTGCCAGCAGTGGTGGACTTCGGACAGACTATAATTCACCCCTCCACTTT

V gene: TRBV28
clone size: -
D gene: -
J gene: TRBJ1-1
CDR3 protein: CASSLSGRLAFF
CDR3 DNA: TGTGCCAGCAGTTTATCTGGCAGGTTAGCTTTCTTT

V gene: TRBV4-2
clone size: -
D gene: TRBD2
J gene: TRBJ2-2
CDR3 protein: CASSHPLAGVTNTGELFF
CDR3 DNA: TGTGCCAGCAGCCATCCCCTAGCGGGAGTAACGAACACCGGGGAGCTGTTTTTT

V gene: TRBV6-2/TRBV6-3
clone size: -
D gene: -
J gene: TRBJ2-1
CDR3 protein: CASSLKVRIRDEQFF
CDR3 DNA: TGTGCCAGCAGTTTAAAGGTGCGGATTCGAGATGAGCAGTTCTTC

V gene: TRBV10-3
clone size: -
D gene: TRBD1
J gene: TRBJ1-6
CDR3 protein: CAIAPGTGVSPLHF
CDR3 DNA: TGTGCCATAGCCCCCGGGACAGGTGTGTCACCCCTCCACTTT

V gene: TRBV6-5
clone size: -
D gene: TRBD1
J gene: TRBJ1-3
CDR3 protein: CASRTGSGNTIYF
CDR3 DNA: TGTGCCAGCAGGACAGGGTCTGGAAACACCATATATTTT

V gene: TRBV28
clone size: once
D gene: -
J gene: TRBJ2-7
CDR3 protein: CASSLSPGSEQYF
CDR3 DNA: TGTGCCAGCAGTTTATCCCCAGGGTCCGAGCAGTACTTC

V gene: TRBV5-7
clone size: -
D gene: TRBD1
J gene: TRBJ1-2
CDR3 protein: CASSGGTGSFYYGYTF
CDR3 DNA: TGTGCCAGCAGCGGGGGGACAGGTAGTTTTTACTATGGCTACACCTTC

V gene: TRBV6-5
clone size: -
D gene: -
J gene: TRBJ2-1
CDR3 protein: CASSHRQLNEQFF
CDR3 DNA: TGTGCCAGCAGTCATCGACAGCTCAATGAGCAGTTCTTC

V gene: TRBV28
clone size: -
D gene: -
J gene: TRBJ2-5
CDR3 protein: CASSYRSTGTQYF
CDR3 DNA: TGTGCCAGCAGTTACAGGTCTACAGGGACCCAGTACTTC

V gene: TRBV5-3
clone size: -
D gene: -
J gene: TRBJ2-3
CDR3 protein: CARSLARWSTDTQYF
CDR3 DNA: TGTGCCAGAAGCTTGGCGCGGTGGTCCACAGATACGCAGTATTTT

V gene: TRBV19
clone size: few
D gene: TRBD1
J gene: TRBJ1-2
CDR3 protein: CASSIPPGGYGYTF
CDR3 DNA: TGTGCCAGTAGTATCCCTCCAGGGGGCTATGGCTACACCTTC

V gene: TRBV5-6
clone size: -
D gene: -
J gene: TRBJ1-4
CDR3 protein: CASSLAGGLQSNEKLFF
CDR3 DNA: TGTGCCAGCAGCTTGGCCGGGGGGCTCCAATCTAATGAAAAACTGTTTTTT

V gene: TRBV5-4
clone size: -
D gene: -
J gene: TRBJ2-3
CDR3 protein: CASSTLERVDTQYF
CDR3 DNA: TGTGCCAGCAGCACACTAGAGAGAGTAGATACGCAGTATTTT

V gene: TRBV24-1
clone size: -
D gene: -
J gene: TRBJ2-7
CDR3 protein: CATSDPSRGKSYEQYF
CDR3 DNA: TGTGCCACCAGTGACCCTAGCAGGGGCAAATCCTACGAGCAGTACTTC

V gene: TRBV2
clone size: -
D gene: -
J gene: TRBJ2-6
CDR3 protein: CASMGSPSGANVLTF
CDR3 DNA: TGTGCCAGCATGGGCTCCCCGTCTGGGGCCAACGTCCTGACTTTC

V gene: TRBV7-2
clone size: few
D gene: -
J gene: TRBJ1-2
CDR3 protein: CASSLAAPGTEHGYTF
CDR3 DNA: TGTGCCAGCAGCTTAGCCGCCCCCGGTACAGAACATGGCTACACCTTC

V gene: TRBV7-6
clone size: -
D gene: TRBD1
J gene: TRBJ2-7
CDR3 protein: CASSPETGAYEQYF
CDR3 DNA: TGTGCCAGCAGCCCGGAGACAGGGGCCTACGAGCAGTACTTC

V gene: TRBV5-1
clone size: -
D gene: -
J gene: TRBJ2-2
CDR3 protein: CASSSEDREVNTGELFF
CDR3 DNA: TGCGCCAGCAGCTCGGAAGACCGGGAAGTCAACACCGGGGAGCTGTTTTTT

V gene: TRBV28
clone size: -
D gene: -
J gene: TRBJ2-7
CDR3 protein: CASSWRREQYF
CDR3 DNA: TGTGCCAGCAGTTGGAGGCGTGAGCAGTACTTC

V gene: TRBV20-1
clone size: -
D gene: -
J gene: TRBJ1-6
CDR3 protein: CSASTPEPNSPLHF
CDR3 DNA: TGCAGTGCTAGTACCCCAGAACCTAATTCACCCCTCCACTTT

V gene: TRBV30
clone size: -
D gene: TRBD1
J gene: TRBJ1-4
CDR3 protein: CAWSRTGATTNEKLFF
CDR3 DNA: TGTGCCTGGAGCCGAACAGGGGCGACAACTAATGAAAAACTGTTTTTT

V gene: TRBV13
clone size: -
D gene: -
J gene: TRBJ2-7
CDR3 protein: CASSLRQGGISGTPYEQYF
CDR3 DNA: TGTGCCAGCAGCTTAAGGCAGGGGGGTATTAGCGGGACCCCCTACGAGCAGTACTTC

V gene: TRBV5-4
clone size: once
D gene: -
J gene: TRBJ1-1
CDR3 protein: CASSLAGSYTTAFF
CDR3 DNA: TGTGCCAGCAGCTTGGCCGGTAGTTATACTACAGCTTTCTTT

V gene: TRBV5-1
clone size: few
D gene: -
J gene: TRBJ1-6
CDR3 protein: CASSLDYSRGSPLHF
CDR3 DNA: TGCGCCAGCAGCTTGGATTACTCCAGGGGTTCACCCCTCCACTTT

V gene: TRBV18
clone size: -
D gene: -
J gene: TRBJ2-5
CDR3 protein: CASSPRGETQYF
CDR3 DNA: TGTGCCAGCTCACCCAGGGGAGAGACCCAGTACTTC

V gene: TRBV11-2
clone size: -
D gene: TRBD1
J gene: TRBJ1-4
CDR3 protein: CASSLGQGAREKLFF
CDR3 DNA: TGTGCCAGCAGCTTAGGTCAGGGGGCTAGGGAAAAACTGTTTTTT